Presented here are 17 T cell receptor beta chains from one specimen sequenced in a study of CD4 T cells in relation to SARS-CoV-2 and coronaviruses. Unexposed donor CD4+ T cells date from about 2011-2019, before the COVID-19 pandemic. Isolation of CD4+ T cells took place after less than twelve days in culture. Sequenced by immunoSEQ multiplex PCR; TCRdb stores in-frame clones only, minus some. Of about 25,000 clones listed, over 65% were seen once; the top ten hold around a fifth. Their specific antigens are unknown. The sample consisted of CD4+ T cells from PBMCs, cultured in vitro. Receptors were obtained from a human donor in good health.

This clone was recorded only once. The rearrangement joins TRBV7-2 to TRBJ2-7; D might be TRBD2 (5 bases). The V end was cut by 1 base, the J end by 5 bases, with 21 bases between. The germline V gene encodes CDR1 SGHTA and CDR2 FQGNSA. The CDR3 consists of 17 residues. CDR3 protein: CASSLVWQPPRTDEQYF. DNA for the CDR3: TGTGCCAGCAGCTTAGTTTGGCAACCCCCTAGGACTGACGAGCAGTACTTC.

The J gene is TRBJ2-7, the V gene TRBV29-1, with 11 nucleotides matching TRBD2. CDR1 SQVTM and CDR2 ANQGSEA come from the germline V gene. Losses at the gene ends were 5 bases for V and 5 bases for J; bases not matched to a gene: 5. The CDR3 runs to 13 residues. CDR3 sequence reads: CSVPGTSGHEQYF. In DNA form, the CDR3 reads TGCAGCGTTCCCGGGACTAGCGGACACGAGCAGTACTTC.

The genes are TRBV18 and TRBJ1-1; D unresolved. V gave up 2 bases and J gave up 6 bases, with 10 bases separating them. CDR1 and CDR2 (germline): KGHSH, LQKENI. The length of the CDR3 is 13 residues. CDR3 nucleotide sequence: TGTGCCAGCTCACCAGGACTGGAACCTGAAGCTTTCTTT. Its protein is CASSPGLEPEAFF.

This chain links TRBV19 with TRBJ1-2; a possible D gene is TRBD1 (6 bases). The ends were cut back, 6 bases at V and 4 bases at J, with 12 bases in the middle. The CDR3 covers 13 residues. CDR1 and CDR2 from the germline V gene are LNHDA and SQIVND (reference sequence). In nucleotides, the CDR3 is TGTGCCAGTAGCCCACAGGGATTCTATGGCTACACCTTC. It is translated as CASSPQGFYGYTF.

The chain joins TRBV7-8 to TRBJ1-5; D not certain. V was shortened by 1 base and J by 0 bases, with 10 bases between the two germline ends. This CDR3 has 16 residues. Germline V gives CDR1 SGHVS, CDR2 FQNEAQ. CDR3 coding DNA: TGTGCCAGCAGCTTAGGTTTTGCTGCTAGCAATCAGCCCCAGCATTTT. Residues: CASSLGFAASNQPQHF. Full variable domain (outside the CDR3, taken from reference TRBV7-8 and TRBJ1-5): GAGVSQSPRYKVAKRGQDVALRCDPISGHVSLFWYQQALGQGPEFLTYFQNEAQLDKSGLPSDRFFAERPEGSVSTLKIQRTQQEDSAVYLCASSLGFAASNQPQHFGDGTRLSIL.

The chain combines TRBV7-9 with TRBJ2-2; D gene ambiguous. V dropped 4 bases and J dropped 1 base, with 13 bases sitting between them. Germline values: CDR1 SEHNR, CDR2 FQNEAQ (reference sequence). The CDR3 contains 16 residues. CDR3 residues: CASSSHRLVNTGELFF. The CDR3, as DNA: TGTGCCAGCAGCTCCCACCGGCTTGTGAACACCGGGGAGCTGTTTTTT.

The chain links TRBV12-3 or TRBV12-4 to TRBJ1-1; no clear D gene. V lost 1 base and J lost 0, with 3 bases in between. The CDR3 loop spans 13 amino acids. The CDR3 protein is CASSLVLNTEAFF. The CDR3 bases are TGTGCCAGCAGTTTAGTCCTGAACACTGAAGCTTTCTTT.

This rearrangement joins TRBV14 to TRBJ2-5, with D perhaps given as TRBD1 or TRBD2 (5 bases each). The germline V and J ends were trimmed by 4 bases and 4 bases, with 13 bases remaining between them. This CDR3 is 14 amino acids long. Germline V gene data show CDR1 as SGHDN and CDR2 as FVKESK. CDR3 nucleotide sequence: TGTGCCAGCAGCCGTTCCTGGGGGACAGAGACCCAGTACTTC. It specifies CASSRSWGTETQYF.

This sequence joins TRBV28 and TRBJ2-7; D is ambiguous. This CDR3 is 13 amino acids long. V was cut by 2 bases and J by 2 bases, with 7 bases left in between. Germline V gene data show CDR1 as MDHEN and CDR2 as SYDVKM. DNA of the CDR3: TGTGCCAGCAGTTTAATCGGCCCCTACGAGCAGTACTTC. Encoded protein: CASSLIGPYEQYF. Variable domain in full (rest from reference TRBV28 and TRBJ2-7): DVKVTQSSRYLVKRTGEKVFLECVQDMDHENMFWYRQDPGLGLRLIYFSYDVKMKEKGDIPEGYSVSREKKERFSLILESASTNQTSMYLCASSLIGPYEQYFGPGTRLTVT.

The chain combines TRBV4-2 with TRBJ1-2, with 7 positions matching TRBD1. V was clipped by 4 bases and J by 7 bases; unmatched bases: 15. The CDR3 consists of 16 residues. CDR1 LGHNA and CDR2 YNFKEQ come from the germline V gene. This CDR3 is CASSRPGEGARSGYTF. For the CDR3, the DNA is TGTGCCAGCAGCCGCCCAGGGGAGGGGGCAAGATCTGGCTACACCTTC.

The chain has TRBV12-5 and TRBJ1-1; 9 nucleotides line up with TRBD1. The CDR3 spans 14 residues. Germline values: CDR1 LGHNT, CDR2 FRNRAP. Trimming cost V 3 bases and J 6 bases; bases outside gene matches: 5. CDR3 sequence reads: CASGLEQGASEAFF. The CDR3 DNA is TGTGCTAGTGGTTTAGAACAGGGGGCCTCTGAAGCTTTCTTT.

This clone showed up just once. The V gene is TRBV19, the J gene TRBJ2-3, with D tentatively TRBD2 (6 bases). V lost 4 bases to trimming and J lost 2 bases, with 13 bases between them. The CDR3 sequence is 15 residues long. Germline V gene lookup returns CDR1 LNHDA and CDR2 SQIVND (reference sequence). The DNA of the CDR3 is TGTGCCAGTAGTACCGGAGGAGGGGACACAGATACGCAGTATTTT. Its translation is CASSTGGGDTDTQYF.

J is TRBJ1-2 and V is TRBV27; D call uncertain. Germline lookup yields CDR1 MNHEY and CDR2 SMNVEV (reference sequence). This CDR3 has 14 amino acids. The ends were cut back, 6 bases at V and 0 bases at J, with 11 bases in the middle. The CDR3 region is CASRPPGSNYGYTF. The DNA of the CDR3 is TGTGCCAGCAGGCCCCCTGGGTCTAACTATGGCTACACCTTC.

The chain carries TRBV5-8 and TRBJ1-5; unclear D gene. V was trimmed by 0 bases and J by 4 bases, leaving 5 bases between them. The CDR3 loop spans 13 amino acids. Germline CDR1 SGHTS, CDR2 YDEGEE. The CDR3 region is CASSLGDNQPQHF. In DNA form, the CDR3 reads TGTGCCAGCAGCTTGGGGGATAATCAGCCCCAGCATTTT.

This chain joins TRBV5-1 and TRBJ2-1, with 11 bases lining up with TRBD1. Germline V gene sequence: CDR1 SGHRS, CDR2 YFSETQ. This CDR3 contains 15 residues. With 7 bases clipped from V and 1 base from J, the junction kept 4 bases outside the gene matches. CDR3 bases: TGCGCCAGCGGGACAGGGGGGTGGTCCTACAATGAGCAGTTCTTC. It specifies CASGTGGWSYNEQFF.

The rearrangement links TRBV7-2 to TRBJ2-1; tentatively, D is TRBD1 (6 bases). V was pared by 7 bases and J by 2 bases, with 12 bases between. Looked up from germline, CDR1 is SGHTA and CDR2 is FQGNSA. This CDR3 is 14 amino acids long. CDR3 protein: CASKGQTTYNEQFF. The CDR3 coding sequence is TGTGCCAGCAAAGGACAGACCACCTACAATGAGCAGTTCTTC.

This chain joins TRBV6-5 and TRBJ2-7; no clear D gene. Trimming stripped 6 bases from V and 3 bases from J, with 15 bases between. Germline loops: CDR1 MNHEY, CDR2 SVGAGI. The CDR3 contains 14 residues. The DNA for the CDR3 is TGTGCCAGCAGCCAGACCTTGGGAATCTACGAGCAGTACTTC. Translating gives CASSQTLGIYEQYF.